This T cell receptor (beta chain) originates from a study of brain metastases from non-small cell lung cancer. Findings and caveats of the study: TCR repertoires overlapped largely between brain metastases and matched primaries.

In regard to this clone: What it binds is unknown.

V was clipped by 7 bases and J by 6 bases; unmatched bases: 5. From germline, CDR1 is SNHLY and CDR2 FYNNEI. The CDR3 has 14 amino acids. The method was immunoSEQ multiplex PCR; TCRdb's version includes in-frame clones alone and lacks a portion of them. The table lists some 7,700 clones, over 80% of them singletons. This chain joins TRBV2 and TRBJ2-1; the match to TRBD2 covers 11 bases. The origin of this receptor is a donor at least 40 years old with non-small cell lung cancer. The specimen was primary lung tumor tissue. The CDR3 region is CASNAGTSGNEQFF. In nucleotides, the CDR3 is TGTGCCAGCAATGCCGGGACTAGCGGCAATGAGCAGTTCTTC.